This paragraph reports one T cell receptor (beta chain). Its antigen remains unknown. This entry comes from a study of cytomegalovirus exposure and HLA in healthy donors. Findings and limits, study-wide: There were several of the most significant clusters that appeared linked to common viral pathogens in a later analysis. In a later analysis, HLA-C alleles had the fewest associated TCRs, DRB1 alleles the most.

PCR amplification relied on 60 Vbeta primers (plus 13 Jbeta primers). TCRdb's copy holds only in-frame clones and misses some; the assay was immunoSEQ multiplex PCR. The data contain over 150,000 clones, roughly 77% of them singletons. V was pared by 5 bases and J by 0 bases, with 16 bases between. This CDR3 comprises 16 residues. Germline CDR1 and CDR2: SEHNR and FQNEAQ (reference sequence). V usage is TRBV7-9 and J usage is TRBJ1-2, with D unclear. This clonotype originated in a man aged 25-45 years in good health and CMV-seropositive. Material: PBMCs. The CDR3 loop is CASSLAGNFTNYGYTF. In DNA, the CDR3 is TGTGCCAGCAGCCTTGCTGGTAACTTTACTAACTATGGCTACACCTTC.